This TCR beta chain was captured in a study of beta chain features in type 1 diabetes. For the study at large: Patients did not differ from healthy donors in age, gender or cell yield. All samples combined gave roughly 110,000,000 sorted cells for examination. Study-level points and caveats: In all four CD4+ subsets, TCRB CDR3 length was significantly, moderately reduced in type 1 diabetes. Any HLA type influence on TCRB rearrangement was left unresolved here.

This clone appeared a few times. The antigen is not known. The collection from each donor was one heparinised blood draw averaging about 116 mL. This CDR3 is built from 13 residues. V was cut by 3 bases and J by 11 bases, with 14 bases left in between. Germline V gene sequence: CDR1 LGHNA, CDR2 YSLEER. Since all of the isolated RNA was reverse transcribed, expressed TCRB transcripts were what got sequenced. The protocol was immunoSEQ multiplex PCR, while the TCRdb copy is restricted to in-frame clones and leaves out a portion. The table includes 500,000 to 850,000 clones, about 14% detected once. The receptor was isolated from a man younger than 35 with type 1 diabetes. The V gene is TRBV4-3, the J gene TRBJ1-5; maybe TRBD1 (5 bases). The sequenced sample was naive CD4+ T cells from blood. CDR3 sequence: CASSQGLGGAQHF. The CDR3 nucleotides read TGCGCCAGCAGCCAGGGGCTCGGGGGGGCCCAGCATTTT.